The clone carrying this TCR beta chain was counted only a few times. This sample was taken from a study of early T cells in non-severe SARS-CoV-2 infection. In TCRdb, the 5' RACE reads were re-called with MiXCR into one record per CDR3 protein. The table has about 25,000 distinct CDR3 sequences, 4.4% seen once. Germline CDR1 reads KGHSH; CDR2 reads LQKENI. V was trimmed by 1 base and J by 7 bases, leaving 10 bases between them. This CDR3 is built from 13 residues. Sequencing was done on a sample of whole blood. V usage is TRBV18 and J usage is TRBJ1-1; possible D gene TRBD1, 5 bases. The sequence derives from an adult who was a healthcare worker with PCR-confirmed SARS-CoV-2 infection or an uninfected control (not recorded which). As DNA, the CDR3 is TGTGCCAGCTCACCACGGGGGGTGGATGAAGCTTTCTTT. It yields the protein CASSPRGVDEAFF.